At least ten counts were recorded for the clone carrying this T cell receptor (beta chain). Sorting was used to obtain naive CD8 T cells (CD8+CD4-CCR7+CD45RA+). The data stem from a study of molecular identifiers for immune sequencing clone quantification. Looking at the study overall: In the replicates, RNA derived from roughly 20,000 or 100,000 naive CD8 cells was divided into five parts, and four were sequenced.

Library preparation followed earlier protocols using designated TCR primers. TCRdb fed the PCR reads into MiXCR, producing one record per CDR3 protein. Of about 630,000 distinct CDR3 sequences listed, approximately 24% are singletons. The specimen sequenced was naive CD8+ T cells from blood, with Jurkat cell RNA spiked in. Subset given: FACS-sorted CD8+CD4-CCR7+CD45RA+ naive T cells. The TCR sequence derives from a human donor in good health. Some libraries in this study had Jurkat cell RNA spiked in.

CDR3 protein: CSANFGYEQYF. In DNA, the CDR3 is TGCAGTGCTAACTTTGGCTACGAGCAGTACTTC. The chain links TRBV20-1 to TRBJ2-7; D remains ambiguous. CDR1 is DFQATT and CDR2 is SNEGSKA in the germline V gene (reference sequence). Trimming removed 4 bases at V and 3 bases at J, with 7 bases between. The CDR3 is 11 amino acids.